These 10 T cell receptor beta chains share one sample of origin, sequenced in a study of control samples from healthy donors and cancer patients (dated by TCRdb to about 2020). Library prep was done by the immunoSEQ multiplex PCR assay. TCRdb mirrors the immuneACCESS table, restricted to in-frame sequences. Some clones are absent from its copies; in checked studies, under half trace to an unresolved V gene, and the reason for the others is unknown. The sample has roughly 120,000 clones on record, 80% to 95% of them singletons. The top ten constitute 7.8% of the sample. Material: blood. These receptors were collected from a young woman in good health.

J is TRBJ2-2 and V is TRBV24-1, with 7 nucleotides matching TRBD1. With V trimmed by 7 bases and J by 4 bases, 5 bases remained unmatched. Per germline, CDR1 KGHDR and CDR2 SFDVKD. This CDR3 comprises 14 residues. CDR3: CATRAAGGTGELFF. As DNA, the CDR3 is TGTGCCACCAGAGCGGCAGGGGGCACCGGGGAGCTGTTTTTT.

The chain combines TRBV27 with TRBJ2-7, with TRBD1 matching 10 bases. V shed 4 bases and J 1 base; nucleotides not matched to a gene: 13. The germline V gene encodes CDR1 MNHEY and CDR2 SMNVEV (reference sequence). The CDR3 has 18 amino acids. The CDR3 DNA reads TGTGCCAGCAGTTATAAATTTAGCGGGACAGGGGCTTCCTACGAGCAGTACTTC. It codes for CASSYKFSGTGASYEQYF.

This rearrangement joins TRBV18 to TRBJ1-5; perhaps TRBD1 as D (5 bases). V lost 4 bases, J lost 7 bases, and 14 bases lay in between. Germline-derived CDR1 and CDR2 are KGHSH and LQKENI. CDR3 length equals 14 residues. In nucleotides, the CDR3 is TGTGCCAGCTCACTCCGGGACGCGGGCCAGCCCCAGCATTTT. It yields the protein CASSLRDAGQPQHF.

The rearrangement links TRBV5-4 to TRBJ2-5; D is possibly TRBD2 (6 bases). Per the germline V gene, CDR1 is SGHNT and CDR2 is YYREEE (reference sequence). CDR3 length: 14 amino acids. V was shortened by 5 bases and J by 5 bases, with 16 bases between the two germline ends. The CDR3 loop reads CASSSFAGSETQYF. The CDR3 DNA sequence: TGTGCCAGCAGTTCCTTTGCGGGGTCCGAGACCCAGTACTTC.

This chain joins TRBV4-3 and TRBJ2-3; a weak D match, TRBD1 (7 bases). V lost 0 bases to trimming and J lost 0 bases, with 16 bases between them. Looked up from germline, CDR1 is LGHNA and CDR2 is YSLEER. The CDR3 loop spans 18 amino acids. The CDR3 sequence is CASSQDKTTGTSTDTQYF. The CDR3 coding sequence is TGCGCCAGCAGCCAAGATAAGACGACAGGGACTAGCACAGATACGCAGTATTTT.

The chain recombines TRBV3-1 (or the pseudogene TRBV3-2) with TRBJ1-6; TRBD1 is a possible D gene (5 bases). Trimming shortened V by 2 bases and J by 6 bases, and 11 bases separated the two germline ends. CDR1 LGHDT and CDR2 YNNKEL come from the germline V gene (reference sequence). CDR3 length equals 15 residues. CDR3 nucleotides: TGTGCCAGCAGCCAAAGAGGACAACCTAATTCACCCCTCCACTTT. As protein: CASSQRGQPNSPLHF.

The chain is built from TRBV5-6 and TRBJ2-6; D uncertain. Germline-derived CDR1 and CDR2 are SGHDT and YYEEEE. The CDR3 consists of 13 residues. Trimming left V 1 base short and J 7 bases short, with 6 bases between. CDR3 amino acids: CASSLRAANVLTF. The CDR3 region has the DNA TGTGCCAGCAGCTTGAGAGCAGCCAACGTCCTGACTTTC.

The V call is TRBV7-9, the J call TRBJ1-4, with 8 bases identical to TRBD1. V lost 4 bases and J lost 0; bases outside the gene matches: 7. Germline V gives CDR1 SEHNR, CDR2 FQNEAQ (reference sequence). The CDR3 is 17 residues long. The CDR3 protein is CASSSGQGPATNEKLFF. The CDR3 DNA is TGTGCCAGCAGCTCAGGACAGGGTCCAGCAACTAATGAAAAACTGTTTTTT.

The rearrangement joins TRBV27 to TRBJ2-7; TRBD2 matches at 7 bases. There are 17 residues in the CDR3. V dropped 3 bases and J dropped 5; count of bases not matched to a gene: 16. Germline V lookup: CDR1 MNHEY, CDR2 SMNVEV (reference sequence). The CDR3 loop is CASSFGRKWEGSHEQYF. The CDR3 nucleotides are TGTGCCAGCAGTTTCGGGAGGAAGTGGGAGGGGAGCCACGAGCAGTACTTC.

This sequence joins TRBV13 and TRBJ1-1, with D possibly TRBD1 on 5 matching bases. From germline, CDR1 is PRHDT and CDR2 FYEKMQ (reference sequence). Trimming removed 3 bases from V and 4 bases from J, with 21 bases in between. CDR3 length: 17 residues. The CDR3 loop reads CASSFGSLTGKGTEAFF. CDR3 sequence (DNA): TGTGCCAGCAGCTTCGGGTCGCTCACAGGCAAAGGCACTGAAGCTTTCTTT.